This paragraph reports one T cell receptor (beta chain). Its antigen is currently unknown. The germline gene is not matched at one end of the junction; a read error may be the cause. This sample is drawn from a study of blood T cells in healthy people across ages. Study at large: Template-switching capture recovered about one barcoded beta molecule per two T cells.

The study's findings and limits: The percentage of naive T cells correlated strongly with TCR beta diversity.

The authors ran a second PCR of 7 to 11 cycles using a sample-barcoded 5' primer and a J-beta primer mix. Each cDNA was tagged by a template-switch adaptor containing 12 random nucleotides. TCRdb ran MiXCR on the 5' RACE reads and lists one entry per CDR3 protein. The sample holds approximately 1,000,000 distinct CDR3 sequences; roughly two fifths are singletons and the top ten take roughly 14%. Material: blood. This receptor was taken from a man aged 18 to 30 in good health.

CDR3 nucleotides: TGTGCCTGCAGCTTAACCTCCAGGCAAGAGACCCAGTACTTC. Its translation is CACSLTSRQETQYF. The chain couples TRBV7-2 to TRBJ2-5; D not certain. The CDR3 length is 14 residues. Germline V lookup: CDR1 SGHTA, CDR2 FQGNSA.